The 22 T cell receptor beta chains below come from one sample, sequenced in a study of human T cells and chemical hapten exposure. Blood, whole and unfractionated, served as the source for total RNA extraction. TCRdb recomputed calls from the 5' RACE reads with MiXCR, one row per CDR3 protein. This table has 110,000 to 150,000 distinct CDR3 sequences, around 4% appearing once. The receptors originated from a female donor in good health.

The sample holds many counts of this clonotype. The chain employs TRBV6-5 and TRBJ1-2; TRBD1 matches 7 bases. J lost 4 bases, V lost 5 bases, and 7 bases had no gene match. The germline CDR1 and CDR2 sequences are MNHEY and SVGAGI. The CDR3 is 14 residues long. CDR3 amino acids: CASSQNRGAYGYTF. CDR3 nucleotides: TGTGCCAGCAGTCAAAACAGGGGCGCCTATGGCTACACCTTC.

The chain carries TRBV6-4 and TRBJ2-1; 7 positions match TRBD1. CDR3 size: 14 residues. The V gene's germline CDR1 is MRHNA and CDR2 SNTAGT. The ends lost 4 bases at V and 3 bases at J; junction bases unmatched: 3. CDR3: CASSADRDYNEQFF. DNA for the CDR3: TGTGCCAGCAGTGCAGACAGGGACTACAATGAGCAGTTCTTC.

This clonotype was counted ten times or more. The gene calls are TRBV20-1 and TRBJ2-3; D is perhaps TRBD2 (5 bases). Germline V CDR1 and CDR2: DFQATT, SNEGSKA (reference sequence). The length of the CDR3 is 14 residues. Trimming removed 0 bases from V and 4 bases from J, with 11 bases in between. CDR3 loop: CSARDRTGSDTQYF. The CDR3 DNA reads TGCAGTGCTAGAGATCGGACTGGTTCAGATACGCAGTATTTT.

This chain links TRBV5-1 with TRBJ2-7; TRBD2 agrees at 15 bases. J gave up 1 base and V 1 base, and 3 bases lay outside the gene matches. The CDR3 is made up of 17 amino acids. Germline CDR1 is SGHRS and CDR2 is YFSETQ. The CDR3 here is CASSLKGLAGGSYEQYF. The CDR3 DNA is TGCGCCAGCAGCTTGAAGGGACTAGCGGGGGGATCCTACGAGCAGTACTTC.

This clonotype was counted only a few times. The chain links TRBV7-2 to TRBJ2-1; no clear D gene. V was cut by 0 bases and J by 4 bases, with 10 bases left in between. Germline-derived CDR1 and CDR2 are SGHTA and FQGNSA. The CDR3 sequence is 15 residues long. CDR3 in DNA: TGTGCCAGCAGCTTAGCGCAGTTATCATACAATGAGCAGTTCTTC. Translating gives CASSLAQLSYNEQFF.

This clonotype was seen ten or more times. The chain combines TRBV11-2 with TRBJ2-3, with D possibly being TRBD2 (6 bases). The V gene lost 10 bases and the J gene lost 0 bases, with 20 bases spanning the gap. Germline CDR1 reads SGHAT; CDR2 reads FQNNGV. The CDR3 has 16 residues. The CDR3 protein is CATSRDFRPSTDTQYF. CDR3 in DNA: TGTGCCACCTCCCGGGACTTTCGACCTAGCACAGATACGCAGTATTTT.

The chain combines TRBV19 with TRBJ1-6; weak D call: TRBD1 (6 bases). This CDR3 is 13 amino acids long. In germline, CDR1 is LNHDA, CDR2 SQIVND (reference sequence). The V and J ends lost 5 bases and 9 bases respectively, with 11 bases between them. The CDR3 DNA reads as TGTGCCAGTAGTCTGGGGGACACTTCACCCCTCCACTTT. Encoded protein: CASSLGDTSPLHF.

CDR3 nucleotide sequence: TGTGCCAGCAGTCCCCAGACAGGGGGAGATTCACCCCTCCACTTT. This codes for CASSPQTGGDSPLHF. The chain recombines TRBV28 with TRBJ1-6; 9 bases map to TRBD1. The J segment lost 8 bases and the V segment lost 5 bases, leaving 7 bases of the junction unmatched. There are 15 residues in the CDR3. Germline V CDR1 and CDR2: MDHEN, SYDVKM.

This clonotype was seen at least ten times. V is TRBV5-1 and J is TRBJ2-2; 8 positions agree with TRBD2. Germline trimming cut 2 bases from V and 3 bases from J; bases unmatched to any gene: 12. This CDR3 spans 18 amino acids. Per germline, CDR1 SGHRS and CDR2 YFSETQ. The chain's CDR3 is CASSLLPGGGLDTGELFF. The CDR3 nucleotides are TGCGCCAGCAGCTTATTGCCCGGGGGGGGCCTGGACACCGGGGAGCTGTTTTTT.

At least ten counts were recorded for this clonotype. The CDR3 loop reads CASSQGAGLEAFF. Here the CDR3 DNA reads TGTGCCAGCAGCCAAGGGGCCGGGCTCGAAGCTTTCTTT. The chain is built from TRBV4-2 and TRBJ1-1; D remains unclear. The V end lost 1 base, the J end lost 8 bases, and 11 bases lay between the germline ends. This CDR3 spans 13 amino acids. Germline CDR1 and CDR2: LGHNA and YNFKEQ.

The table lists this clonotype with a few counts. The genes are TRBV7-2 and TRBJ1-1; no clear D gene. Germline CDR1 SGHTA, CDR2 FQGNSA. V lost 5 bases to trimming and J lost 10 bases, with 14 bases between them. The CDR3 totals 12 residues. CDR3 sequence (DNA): TGTGCCAGCAGCCCCGATCGCTTAGTAGCTTTCTTT. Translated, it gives CASSPDRLVAFF.

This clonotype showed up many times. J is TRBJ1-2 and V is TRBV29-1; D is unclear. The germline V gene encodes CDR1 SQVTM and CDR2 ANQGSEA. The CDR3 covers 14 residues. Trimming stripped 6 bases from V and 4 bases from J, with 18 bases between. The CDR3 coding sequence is TGCAGCGTCCCGTGGGCAGCCCGGGCCTATGGCTACACCTTC. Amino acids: CSVPWAARAYGYTF.

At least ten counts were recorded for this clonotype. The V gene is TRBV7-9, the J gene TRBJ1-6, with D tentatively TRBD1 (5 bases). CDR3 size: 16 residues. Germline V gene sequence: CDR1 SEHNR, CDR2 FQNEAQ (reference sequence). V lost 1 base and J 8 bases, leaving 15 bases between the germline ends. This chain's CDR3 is CASSLEFRGGDSPLHF. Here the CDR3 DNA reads TGTGCCAGCAGCTTAGAATTCCGGGGGGGAGATTCACCCCTCCACTTT.

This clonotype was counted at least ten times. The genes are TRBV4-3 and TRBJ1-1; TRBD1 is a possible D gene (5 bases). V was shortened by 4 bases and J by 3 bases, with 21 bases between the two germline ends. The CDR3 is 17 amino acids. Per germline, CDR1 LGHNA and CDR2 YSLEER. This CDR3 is CASSPRGEGIRDTEAFF. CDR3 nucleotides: TGCGCCAGCAGCCCTAGAGGGGAGGGGATAAGGGACACTGAAGCTTTCTTT.

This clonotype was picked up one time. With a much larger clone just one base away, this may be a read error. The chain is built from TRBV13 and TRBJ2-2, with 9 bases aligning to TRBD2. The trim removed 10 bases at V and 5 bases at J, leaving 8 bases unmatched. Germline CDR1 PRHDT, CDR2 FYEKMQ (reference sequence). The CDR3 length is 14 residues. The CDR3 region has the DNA TGTGCCACCCGACTGGCGGGGGGGACCGGGGAGCTGTTTTTT. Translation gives CATRLAGGTGELFF. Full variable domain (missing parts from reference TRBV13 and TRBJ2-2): AAGVIQSPRHLIKEKRETATLKCYPIPRHDTVYWYQQGPGQDPQFLISFYEKMQSDKGSIPDRFSAQQFSDYHSELNMSSLELGDSALYFCATRLAGGTGELFFGEGSRLTVL.

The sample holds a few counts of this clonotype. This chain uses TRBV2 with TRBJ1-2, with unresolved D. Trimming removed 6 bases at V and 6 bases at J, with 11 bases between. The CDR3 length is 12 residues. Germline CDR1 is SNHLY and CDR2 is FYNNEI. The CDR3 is CASSTENDGYTF. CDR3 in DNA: TGTGCCAGCAGCACAGAGAACGATGGCTACACCTTC.

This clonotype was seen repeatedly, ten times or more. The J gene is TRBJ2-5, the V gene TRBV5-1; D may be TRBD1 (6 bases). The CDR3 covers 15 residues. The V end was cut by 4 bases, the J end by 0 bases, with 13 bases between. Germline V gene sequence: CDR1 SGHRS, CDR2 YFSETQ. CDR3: CASSALTGYQETQYF. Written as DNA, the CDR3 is TGCGCCAGCAGCGCACTAACAGGGTACCAAGAGACCCAGTACTTC.

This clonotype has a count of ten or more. DNA for the CDR3: TGCGCCAGCAGCCTGGTCCTAAGCGGGAGTGAGCAGTTCTTC. This encodes CASSLVLSGSEQFF. The rearrangement uses TRBV4-3 and TRBJ2-1, with TRBD2 identical over 8 bases. The germline gives CDR1 LGHNA, CDR2 YSLEER. V shed 4 bases and J 9 bases; nucleotides not matched to a gene: 8. The CDR3 sequence is 14 residues long.

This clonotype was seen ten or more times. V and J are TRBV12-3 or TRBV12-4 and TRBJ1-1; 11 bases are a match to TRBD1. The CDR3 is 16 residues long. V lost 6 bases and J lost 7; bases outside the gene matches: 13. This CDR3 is CASRPGQGAFWGEAFF. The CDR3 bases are TGTGCCAGCAGACCCGGACAGGGGGCCTTTTGGGGTGAAGCTTTCTTT.

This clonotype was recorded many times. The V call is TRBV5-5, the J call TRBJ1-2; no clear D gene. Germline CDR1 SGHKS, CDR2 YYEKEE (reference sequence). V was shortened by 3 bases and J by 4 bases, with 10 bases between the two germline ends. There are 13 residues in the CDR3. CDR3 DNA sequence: TGTGCCAGCAGCTACTTGGAAGCCTATGGCTACACCTTC. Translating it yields CASSYLEAYGYTF.

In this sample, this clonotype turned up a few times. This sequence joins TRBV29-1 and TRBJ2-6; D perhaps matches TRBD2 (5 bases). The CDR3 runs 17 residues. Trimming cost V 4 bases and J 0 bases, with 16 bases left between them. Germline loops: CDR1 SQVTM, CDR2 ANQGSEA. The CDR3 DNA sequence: TGCAGCGTTGTCGCTAGCACAGTCAGCTCTGGGGCCAACGTCCTGACTTTC. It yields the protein CSVVASTVSSGANVLTF.

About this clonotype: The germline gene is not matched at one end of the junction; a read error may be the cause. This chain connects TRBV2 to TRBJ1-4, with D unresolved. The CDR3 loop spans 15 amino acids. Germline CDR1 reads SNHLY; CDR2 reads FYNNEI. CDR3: CASSEEQVVGEKLWF. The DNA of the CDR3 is TGTGCCAGCAGTGAAGAGCAGGTCGTGGGAGAAAAACTGTGGTTT.